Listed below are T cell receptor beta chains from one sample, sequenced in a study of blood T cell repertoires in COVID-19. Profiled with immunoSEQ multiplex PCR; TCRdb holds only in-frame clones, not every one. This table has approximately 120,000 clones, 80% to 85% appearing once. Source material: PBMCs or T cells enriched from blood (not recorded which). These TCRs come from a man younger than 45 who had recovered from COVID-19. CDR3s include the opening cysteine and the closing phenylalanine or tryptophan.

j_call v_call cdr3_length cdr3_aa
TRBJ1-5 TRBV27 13 CASSPTAGRPQHF
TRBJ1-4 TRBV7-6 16 CASSPPGGRGNEKLFF
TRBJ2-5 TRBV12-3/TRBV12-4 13 CASSFGGDETQYF
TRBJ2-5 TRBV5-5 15 CASSETSGRRETQYF
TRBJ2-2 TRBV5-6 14 CASSLTGETGELFF
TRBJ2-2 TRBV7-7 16 CASSLLAGGNTGELFF
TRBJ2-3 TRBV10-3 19 CAIKKGLAGGLSSVDTQYF
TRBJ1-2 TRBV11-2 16 CASSPSGGGLIYGYTF
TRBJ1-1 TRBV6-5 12 CASSRRGTEAFF
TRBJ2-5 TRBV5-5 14 CASSFTGAQETQYF
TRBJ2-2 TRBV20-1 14 CSASLSRNTGELFF
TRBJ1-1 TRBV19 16 CASRKTRQGVNTEAFF
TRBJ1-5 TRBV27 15 CASSLSIYSNQPQHF
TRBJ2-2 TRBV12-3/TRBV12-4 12 CASSLSYGELFF
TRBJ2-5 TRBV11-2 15 CASSLVVAGVETQYF
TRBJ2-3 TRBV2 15 CASSESGRSTDTQYF
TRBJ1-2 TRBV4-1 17 CASSPSGTGTLNYGYTF
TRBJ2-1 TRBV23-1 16 CASSQVIAASQSVQFF
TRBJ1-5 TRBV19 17 CASSEWTGTGDNQPQHF
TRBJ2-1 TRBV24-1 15 CATSSRDKNVDEQFF
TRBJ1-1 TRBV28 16 CASGPIGDSPNTEAFF
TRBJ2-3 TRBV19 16 CASRERETSYTDTQYF
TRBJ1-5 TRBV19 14 CASSWDSGDLTQHF
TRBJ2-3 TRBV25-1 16 CASSDTVAGGTDTQYF
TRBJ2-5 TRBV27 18 CASRGRKLAGGVGETQYF
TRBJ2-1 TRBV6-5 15 CASSYSSGSPNEQFF